This TCR beta chain was recorded in a study of post-analysis software for immune sequencing data. This clonotype appeared a few times. Its antigen remains unknown. Germline CDR1 SEHNR, CDR2 FQNEAQ (reference sequence). The CDR3 totals 11 residues. V lost 6 bases to trimming and J lost 4 bases, with 5 bases between them. Prepared TCR beta cDNA libraries contained unique molecular identifiers. There were roughly 0.9 to 10 million T cells, and approximately 480,000 cDNA molecules came from them. One entry per CDR3 protein, called by TCRdb with MiXCR from the PCR reads. The sample records about 620,000 distinct CDR3 sequences, around 40% being singletons. Study-wide findings and caveats: Controls significantly exceeded multiple sclerosis patients in normalized Chao1 diversity. Included in a set of four or five TRBV segments more frequent in patients than controls were TRBV5-6, TRBV5-1 and TRBV20-1.

The sequenced sample consisted of blood. The origin of this receptor is a girl aged 10-17 years with multiple sclerosis. V gene TRBV7-9 combines with J gene TRBJ2-3; D gene ambiguous. CDR3 sequence: CASRLSDTQYF. CDR3 DNA: TGTGCCAGCAGACTTTCAGATACGCAGTATTTT.